The 21 T cell receptor beta chains in this list originate from one sample, sequenced in a study of cytomegalovirus exposure and HLA in healthy donors. The PCR employed 60 Vbeta primers together with 13 Jbeta primers. Method: immunoSEQ multiplex PCR; TCRdb's copy keeps in-frame clones and lacks some. The profile shows more than 110,000 clones, 70% to 80% of them singletons. Sequenced sample: PBMCs. The receptors were sampled from a woman between 55 and 75 years old in good health and CMV-seropositive.

The V and J genes are TRBV6-5 and TRBJ1-5; D not certain. CDR1 MNHEY and CDR2 SVGAGI come from the germline V gene. The CDR3 contains 14 residues. V lost 0 bases to trimming and J lost 7 bases, with 10 bases between them. The CDR3 nucleotides read TGTGCCAGCAGTTACTCGAGAGGTCAACAGCCCCAGCATTTT. Translation: CASSYSRGQQPQHF.

J is TRBJ2-1 and V is TRBV5-1; no definite D call. Germline CDR1 and CDR2: SGHRS and YFSETQ. Trimming removed 3 bases from V and 9 bases from J, with 22 bases in between. The CDR3 covers 16 residues. CDR3 residues: CASSSQNPGHSGEQFF. As DNA, the CDR3 is TGCGCCAGCAGCTCGCAAAATCCGGGTCACTCGGGTGAGCAGTTCTTC.

The V and J genes are TRBV28 and TRBJ2-6; D is possibly TRBD1 (5 bases). This CDR3 contains 14 residues. Germline CDR1 and CDR2: MDHEN and SYDVKM. V dropped 11 bases and J dropped 1 base, with 12 bases sitting between them. The CDR3 DNA reads TGTGCCGTCGACCAGGGTTCTGGGGCCAACGTCCTGACTTTC. Its protein product is CAVDQGSGANVLTF.

The chain has TRBV2 and TRBJ1-1, with D perhaps matching TRBD1 (5 bases). Per the germline V gene, CDR1 is SNHLY and CDR2 is FYNNEI. Trimming cost V 4 bases and J 3 bases, with 15 bases left between them. The CDR3 is 15 amino acids. CDR3 protein: CASSGVSGGDTEAFF. The DNA of the CDR3 is TGTGCCAGCAGTGGTGTTTCGGGGGGGGACACTGAAGCTTTCTTT.

The genes are TRBV19 and TRBJ2-1; no firm D call. Trimming took off 2 bases at V and 14 bases at J, with 22 bases between the two ends. Germline lookup yields CDR1 LNHDA and CDR2 SQIVND (reference sequence). This CDR3 has 15 amino acids. CDR3 sequence: CASSISPSRSQEEFF. The DNA for the CDR3 is TGTGCCAGTAGTATATCCCCCTCTCGTAGCCAAGAGGAGTTCTTC.

This clone was detected only a few times. The genes are TRBV7-5 and TRBJ2-3; the table assigns TRBD2, which was not confirmed against the DNA. TRBV7-5 corresponds to a pseudogene. This CDR3 comprises 14 residues. CDR3 residues: CAIPGGPSTDTQYF. The CDR3 DNA is TGTGCCATTCCTGGAGGACCCAGCACAGATACGCAGTATTTT.

The V call is TRBV9, the J call TRBJ2-5, with D possibly being TRBD1 (6 bases). V was trimmed by 4 bases and J by 2 bases, leaving 15 bases between them. Germline assignment: CDR1 SGDLS and CDR2 YYNGEE. The length of the CDR3 is 15 residues. Here the CDR3 DNA reads TGTGCCAGCAGCCTCAGGGGCGACGGTCAAGAGACCCAGTACTTC. This encodes CASSLRGDGQETQYF. Together with reference TRBV9 and TRBJ2-5, the CDR3 gives the full variable domain: DSGVTQTPKHLITATGQRVTLRCSPRSGDLSVYWYQQSLDQGLQFLIQYYNGEERAKGNILERFSAQQFPDLHSELNLSSLELGDSALYFCASSLRGDGQETQYFGPGTRLLVL.

This clone showed up just once. The chain is built from TRBV28 and TRBJ2-5, with D perhaps matching TRBD1 (5 bases). Trimming shortened V by 2 bases and J by 7 bases, and 14 bases separated the two germline ends. Per the germline V gene, CDR1 is MDHEN and CDR2 is SYDVKM. This CDR3 has 14 residues. Here the CDR3 DNA reads TGTGCCAGCAGTTTAAGGGGTCCGCTAGGGACCCAGTACTTC. Residues: CASSLRGPLGTQYF.

The V gene is TRBV28, the J gene TRBJ2-7, with 9 bases matching TRBD1. The junction had 7 bases not matched to a gene; V was cut back by 7 bases and J by 6 bases. The CDR3 extends over 13 amino acids. The germline CDR1 and CDR2 sequences are MDHEN and SYDVKM. The CDR3 reads CASTSGTGTEQYF. CDR3 coding DNA: TGTGCCAGCACCTCCGGGACAGGGACCGAGCAGTACTTC.

This clone was found once. CDR3 bases: TGTGCCAGCAGTTACGCGGGGGGCTCTGGAAACACCATATATTTT. Translation gives CASSYAGGSGNTIYF. J is TRBJ1-3 and V is TRBV6-5; D might be TRBD1 (5 bases). The CDR3 covers 15 residues. V was pared by 2 bases and J by 0 bases, with 8 bases between. The germline CDR1 and CDR2 sequences are MNHEY and SVGAGI.

This chain uses TRBV5-1 with TRBJ2-1; 7 nucleotides line up with TRBD2. V dropped 4 bases and J dropped 2; count of bases not matched to a gene: 6. Germline V gives CDR1 SGHRS, CDR2 YFSETQ. The CDR3 consists of 15 residues. The CDR3 DNA follows: TGCGCCAGCAGCACCAGCGGGGCTCCCTACAATGAGCAGTTCTTC. This encodes CASSTSGAPYNEQFF.

There are a few counts of this clone. V usage is TRBV28 and J usage is TRBJ2-1, with D possibly TRBD2 on 5 matching bases. Germline CDR1 reads MDHEN; CDR2 reads SYDVKM. The V gene lost 3 bases and the J gene lost 9 bases, with 15 bases spanning the gap. The CDR3 is made up of 14 amino acids. The CDR3 DNA sequence: TGTGCCAGCAGTTTGGGTGGGAGTCATAGTGAGCAGTTCTTC. Translation: CASSLGGSHSEQFF.

A single count supports this clone. The chain is built from TRBV5-1 and TRBJ1-1, with 11 bases lining up with TRBD1. The germline V gene has CDR1 SGHRS and CDR2 YFSETQ. The CDR3 sequence is 16 residues long. V dropped 0 bases and J dropped 0; count of bases not matched to a gene: 1. The CDR3 region has the DNA TGCGCCAGCAGCTTGGGGACAGGGGGCATGAACACTGAAGCTTTCTTT. Translated, it gives CASSLGTGGMNTEAFF.

The genes are TRBV28 and TRBJ2-1, with a weak D call TRBD2 (7 bases). The V gene's germline CDR1 is MDHEN and CDR2 SYDVKM. The CDR3 covers 15 residues. Trimming took off 8 bases at V and 2 bases at J, with 16 bases between the two ends. CDR3 DNA sequence: TGTGCCAGCCGGTCGGCGGGGGCCACCTACAATGAGCAGTTCTTC. This encodes CASRSAGATYNEQFF.

This sequence joins TRBV5-6 and TRBJ1-1; 8 nucleotides match TRBD1. In germline, CDR1 is SGHDT, CDR2 YYEEEE. V shed 4 bases, J shed 0 bases, and the junction held 11 bases outside the gene matches. There are 17 residues in the CDR3. CDR3 sequence (DNA): TGTGCCAGCAGCCGAAGGACAGGGATTAATTTGAACACTGAAGCTTTCTTT. Translation gives CASSRRTGINLNTEAFF.

J is TRBJ2-5 and V is TRBV6-1; a weak D match, TRBD2 (6 bases). CDR1 MNHNS and CDR2 SASEGT come from the germline V gene. Between the trimmed V and J ends, which lost 3 bases and 5 bases, there was a span of 13 bases. The CDR3 length is 14 residues. In nucleotides, the CDR3 is TGTGCCAGCAGTGAGAGAGGGAGGCAGGAGACCCAGTACTTC. It translates to CASSERGRQETQYF.

The gene calls are TRBV4-1 and TRBJ1-1; the match to TRBD1 covers 11 bases. The CDR3 contains 20 residues. Unmatched junction bases numbered 14, after V lost 0 bases and J lost 2 bases. Per the germline V gene, CDR1 is MGHRA and CDR2 is YSYEKL. The CDR3 sequence is CASSQDKYKTGTGGNTEAFF. DNA for the CDR3: TGCGCCAGCAGCCAAGATAAGTATAAGACGGGGACAGGGGGTAACACTGAAGCTTTCTTT.

In this sample, this clone turned up once. V gene TRBV5-1 combines with J gene TRBJ2-5, with a tentative D call TRBD2 (5 bases). The CDR3 runs 14 residues. Germline CDR1 is SGHRS and CDR2 is YFSETQ. Trimming took 5 bases from V and 4 from J, leaving 15 bases between them. CDR3 DNA sequence: TGCGCCAGCAGTGGTGGCGGCGAGGGAGAGACCCAGTACTTC. Translating gives CASSGGGEGETQYF.

This chain links TRBV5-1 with TRBJ2-5; 10 nucleotides line up with TRBD1. Per germline, CDR1 SGHRS and CDR2 YFSETQ. After removal of 4 bases from V and 3 bases from J, the junction contained 6 bases not matched to a gene. The CDR3 is 15 amino acids. The CDR3 protein is CASSPGQGVKETQYF. CDR3 DNA: TGCGCCAGCAGCCCTGGACAGGGGGTAAAAGAGACCCAGTACTTC.

This clone was recorded a few times. The gene calls are TRBV27 and TRBJ2-7; TRBD1 matches 10 bases. After removal of 6 bases from V and 5 bases from J, the junction contained 10 bases not matched to a gene. CDR1 is MNHEY, CDR2 SMNVEV, per germline (reference sequence). CDR3 length equals 15 residues. The CDR3 is CASRDGTGAYHEQYF. CDR3 DNA sequence: TGTGCCAGCAGAGATGGGACAGGGGCATACCACGAGCAGTACTTC.

This clone was counted between two and nine times. The rearrangement links TRBV5-6 to TRBJ2-1, with 7 nucleotides matching TRBD1. Trimming at V came to 5 bases and at J to 0 bases, leaving 8 bases not matched to a gene. This CDR3 has 16 amino acids. Per germline, CDR1 SGHDT and CDR2 YYEEEE. The CDR3 nucleotides are TGTGCCAGCAGTACAGACAGGGTAAGCTCCTACAATGAGCAGTTCTTC. This codes for CASSTDRVSSYNEQFF.